Shown below are 25 T cell receptor beta chains from a single sample sequenced in a study of cytotoxic CD8 clonotypes in ibrutinib-treated CLL. Method: immunoSEQ multiplex PCR; TCRdb's copy keeps in-frame clones and lacks some. This sample has under 150,000 clones, with 65% to 85% found just once. The sequenced sample was PBMCs, obtained after 36 months of ibrutinib treatment. These TCRs come from a human donor with chronic lymphocytic leukemia.

The chain recombines TRBV11-2 with TRBJ2-1, with D unresolved. Germline CDR1 and CDR2: SGHAT and FQNNGV. V was clipped by 1 base and J by 9 bases, with 4 bases between them. CDR3 size: 11 residues. The CDR3: CASSLGSEQFF. The CDR3 DNA follows: TGTGCCAGCAGCTTAGGTAGTGAGCAGTTCTTC.

This clone was recorded a few times. The rearrangement uses TRBV10-3 and TRBJ1-1; 9 nucleotides agree with TRBD1. The CDR3 runs 14 residues. V dropped 5 bases and J dropped 2; count of bases not matched to a gene: 3. The germline V gene encodes CDR1 ENHRY and CDR2 SYGVKD. This CDR3 reads CAISWTGANTEAFF. In DNA, the CDR3 is TGTGCCATCAGTTGGACAGGGGCAAACACTGAAGCTTTCTTT.

The chain joins TRBV18 to TRBJ2-7; TRBD1 matches at 8 bases. The CDR3 contains 15 residues. Germline assignment: CDR1 KGHSH and CDR2 LQKENI. Losses at the gene ends were 2 bases for V and 3 bases for J; bases not matched to a gene: 6. The CDR3 DNA sequence: TGTGCCAGCTCACCAAGTACGGGACAGGTCTACGAGCAGTACTTC. This encodes CASSPSTGQVYEQYF.

The V call is TRBV6-1, the J call TRBJ1-5; no firm D call. The germline gives CDR1 MNHNS, CDR2 SASEGT. V was shortened by 9 bases and J by 3 bases, with 12 bases between the two germline ends. The CDR3 runs to 13 residues. Written as DNA, the CDR3 is TGTGCCAGTGCCCCGGTCGACAATCAGCCCCAGCATTTT. Residues: CASAPVDNQPQHF.

V is TRBV6-6 and J is TRBJ2-7; TRBD1 agrees at 8 bases. Trimming at V came to 7 bases and at J to 2 bases, leaving 7 bases not matched to a gene. CDR3 length: 14 amino acids. Germline V lookup: CDR1 MNHNY, CDR2 SVGAGI (reference sequence). This CDR3 reads CASTGPQGAYEQYF. CDR3 sequence (DNA): TGTGCCAGCACCGGACCACAGGGGGCCTACGAGCAGTACTTC.

The count of this clone is one. The V call is TRBV5-1, the J call TRBJ2-7; D perhaps matches TRBD1 (6 bases). The CDR3 length is 16 residues. In germline, CDR1 is SGHRS, CDR2 YFSETQ. V was pared by 3 bases and J by 0 bases, with 16 bases between. DNA for the CDR3: TGCGCCAGCAGCTGGACAGCGGACGGCAGCTCCTACGAGCAGTACTTC. Translated, it gives CASSWTADGSSYEQYF.

This clone was seen only a few times. The chain combines TRBV2 with TRBJ2-1, with D perhaps TRBD1 (5 bases). The CDR3 length is 13 residues. V was cut by 7 bases and J by 12 bases, with 19 bases left in between. CDR1 is SNHLY and CDR2 is FYNNEI in the germline V gene. The CDR3 nucleotides are TGTGCCAGCATTAGACAACCAGGGTTGATGCAGTTCTTC. Translation gives CASIRQPGLMQFF.

This clone was detected a few times. J is TRBJ2-2 and V is TRBV4-2, with 8 bases that match TRBD2. This CDR3 is 19 amino acids long. With 1 base clipped from V and 2 bases from J, the junction kept 12 bases outside the gene matches. The germline V gene encodes CDR1 LGHNA and CDR2 YNFKEQ. CDR3 residues: CASSQGPLGVAGNTGELFF. The CDR3 DNA is TGTGCCAGCAGCCAAGGGCCGTTAGGGGTAGCGGGAAACACCGGGGAGCTGTTTTTT.

V and J are TRBV5-1 and TRBJ2-1; D is perhaps TRBD2 (7 bases). Germline CDR1 reads SGHRS; CDR2 reads YFSETQ. Trimming took off 0 bases at V and 3 bases at J, with 13 bases between the two ends. The CDR3 consists of 16 residues. The CDR3, as DNA: TGCGCCAGCAGCTTGGGCGGCGGGGGCCTCTACAATGAGCAGTTCTTC. Its protein product is CASSLGGGGLYNEQFF. Complete variable domain (other parts from reference TRBV5-1 and TRBJ2-1): KAGVTQTPRYLIKTRGQQVTLSCSPISGHRSVSWYQQTPGQGLQFLFEYFSETQRNKGNFPGRFSGRQFSNSRSEMNVSTLELGDSALYLCASSLGGGGLYNEQFFGPGTRLTVL.

The chain employs TRBV9 and TRBJ2-3; no definite D call. Germline values: CDR1 SGDLS, CDR2 YYNGEE. V was clipped by 2 bases and J by 1 base, with 11 bases between them. The CDR3 spans 15 residues. As DNA, the CDR3 is TGTGCCAGCAGCGTCTTCCAGACGGGCACAGATACGCAGTATTTT. Protein product: CASSVFQTGTDTQYF.

This clone came up a few times. The chain joins TRBV7-9 to TRBJ1-2, with TRBD1 identical over 8 bases. The V gene's germline CDR1 is SEHNR and CDR2 FQNEAQ (reference sequence). This CDR3 has 15 amino acids. With 5 bases clipped from V and 1 base from J, the junction kept 6 bases outside the gene matches. The CDR3 DNA reads TGTGCCAGCAGCGAAGGGACAGGAGATAACTATGGCTACACCTTC. Translated: CASSEGTGDNYGYTF.

This clone showed up just once. V gene TRBV6-5 combines with J gene TRBJ1-3; D is unresolved. V shed 6 bases and J shed 2 bases, with 11 bases lying between them. Looked up from germline, CDR1 is MNHEY and CDR2 is SVGAGI. The CDR3 consists of 14 residues. The CDR3 region is CASSLLETGNTIYF. In DNA, the CDR3 is TGTGCCAGCAGCCTACTCGAAACTGGAAACACCATATATTTT.

V gene TRBV15 combines with J gene TRBJ1-2, with D possibly being TRBD1 (5 bases). Looked up from germline, CDR1 is LNHNV and CDR2 is YYDKDF (reference sequence). CDR3 size: 15 residues. V dropped 1 base and J dropped 2 bases, with 11 bases sitting between them. The CDR3 loop reads CATSRGGGNNYGYTF. The DNA for the CDR3 is TGTGCCACCAGCAGAGGGGGCGGAAACAACTATGGCTACACCTTC.

This sequence joins TRBV10-1 and TRBJ1-1; D remains ambiguous. The CDR3 loop spans 14 amino acids. The germline gives CDR1 WNHNN, CDR2 SYGVQD (reference sequence). V gave up 3 bases and J gave up 1 base, with 9 bases separating them. This CDR3 is CASSDPGPNTEAFF. CDR3 nucleotide sequence: TGCGCCAGCAGTGACCCAGGCCCGAACACTGAAGCTTTCTTT.

The chain uses TRBV5-1 and TRBJ2-7, with 9 positions matching TRBD2. This CDR3 is built from 16 residues. Trimming took 0 bases from V and 2 from J; bases not matched to a gene: 6. Per germline, CDR1 SGHRS and CDR2 YFSETQ. The DNA for the CDR3 is TGCGCCAGCAGCTTGGTTAGCGGGGGTCCCCCCTACGAGCAGTACTTC. It translates to CASSLVSGGPPYEQYF.

This sequence joins TRBV5-1 and TRBJ2-1, with D perhaps TRBD1 (6 bases). The ends were cut back, 5 bases at V and 0 bases at J, with 12 bases in the middle. Germline CDR1 SGHRS, CDR2 YFSETQ. The CDR3 sequence is 15 residues long. The CDR3 region has the DNA TGCGCCAGCAGTCGGACAGCTATCTCCTACAATGAGCAGTTCTTC. Its protein is CASSRTAISYNEQFF.

The chain couples TRBV29-1 to TRBJ2-3; perhaps TRBD2 as D (6 bases). Germline CDR1 is SQVTM and CDR2 is ANQGSEA. The CDR3 contains 16 residues. Trimming cost V 8 bases and J 2 bases, with 23 bases left between them. In nucleotides, the CDR3 is TGCAGCACTAACCCCTGGGGTTGGAGGGCCACAGATACGCAGTATTTT. Encoded protein: CSTNPWGWRATDTQYF.

The rearrangement links TRBV18 to TRBJ2-7, with 8 nucleotides matching TRBD1. Germline trimming cut 5 bases from V and 5 bases from J; bases unmatched to any gene: 8. CDR3 length: 14 amino acids. Germline CDR1 and CDR2: KGHSH and LQKENI. CDR3 DNA: TGTGCCAGCTCAATTAGACAGGGGTTCCACGAGCAGTACTTC. Its protein product is CASSIRQGFHEQYF.

The chain joins TRBV13 to TRBJ2-7, with D possibly matching TRBD1 (5 bases). The CDR3 loop spans 17 amino acids. V shed 7 bases and J shed 1 base, with 23 bases lying between them. Germline V gene sequence: CDR1 PRHDT, CDR2 FYEKMQ (reference sequence). The DNA for the CDR3 is TGTGCCAGCACCTACTCCTTTTTAGGGGCTGATTCCTACGAGCAGTACTTC. This sequence encodes CASTYSFLGADSYEQYF.

The chain recombines TRBV25-1 with TRBJ2-3, with 8 bases aligning to TRBD2. The CDR3 has 14 amino acids. The germline V gene encodes CDR1 MGHDK and CDR2 SYGVNS. After removal of 1 base from V and 6 bases from J, the junction contained 3 bases not matched to a gene. The CDR3 DNA follows: TGTGCCAGCAGTGAATCGGGGGGGCCGGATACGCAGTATTTT. This gives the protein CASSESGGPDTQYF.

This clone turned up a few times. CDR3 sequence: CASSIDALGYEQYF. CDR3 coding DNA: TGTGCCAGTAGTATAGACGCCTTGGGGTACGAGCAGTACTTC. V gene TRBV19 combines with J gene TRBJ2-7; D unresolved. Trimming cost V 0 bases and J 4 bases, with 10 bases left between them. CDR1 and CDR2 from the germline V gene are LNHDA and SQIVND (reference sequence). This CDR3 has 14 residues.

The chain has TRBV2 and TRBJ1-4; D gene unclear. The CDR3 covers 16 residues. The V end was cut by 5 bases, the J end by 10 bases, with 23 bases between. Germline CDR1 SNHLY, CDR2 FYNNEI. This CDR3 is CASSSQTGRTSRKLFF. CDR3 nucleotides: TGTGCCAGCAGTAGCCAGACCGGCAGGACCTCGCGAAAACTGTTTTTT.

The chain has TRBV5-1 and TRBJ2-7; D might be TRBD1 (5 bases). Trimming took off 0 bases at V and 2 bases at J, with 15 bases between the two ends. The germline CDR1 and CDR2 sequences are SGHRS and YFSETQ. The CDR3 has 16 amino acids. The CDR3, as DNA: TGCGCCAGCAGCTTGGAATCGGCAGGGCTAGCCTACGAGCAGTACTTC. Translation: CASSLESAGLAYEQYF.

The V gene is TRBV6-5, the J gene TRBJ1-1; D possibly corresponds to TRBD1 (6 bases). V lost 7 bases, J lost 2 bases, and 17 bases lay in between. Germline CDR1 is MNHEY and CDR2 is SVGAGI. This CDR3 is built from 15 residues. The CDR3 reads CASKFDLGGNTEAFF. As DNA, the CDR3 is TGTGCCAGCAAATTCGATCTAGGGGGTAACACTGAAGCTTTCTTT.

The chain has TRBV10-2 and TRBJ2-3, with D unclear. CDR1 and CDR2 (germline): WSHSY, SAAADI. The CDR3 covers 11 residues. V lost 6 bases, J lost 2 bases, and 3 bases lay in between. The CDR3 spells CASRTTDTQYF. CDR3 nucleotides: TGCGCCAGCAGAACCACAGATACGCAGTATTTT.